Following are 29 T cell receptor beta chains from one sample sequenced in a study of shared clonotypes between healthy human individuals. Measured with immunoSEQ multiplex PCR; TCRdb has only the in-frame clones, and not every one. The repertoire holds 2 million to 2.5 million clones, with under 97% as singletons. Material for sequencing was naive CD4+ T cells sorted from blood. Stated subset: CD45RA+ positively selected. These receptors all come from a man between 18 and 29 years old in good health.

A single count supports this clone. V usage is TRBV6-1 and J usage is TRBJ1-2; D is undetermined. V was clipped by 6 bases and J by 5 bases, with 19 bases between them. This CDR3 spans 15 amino acids. Germline V gene data show CDR1 as MNHNS and CDR2 as SASEGT. The CDR3 spells CASSRADRAIYGYTF. The CDR3 coding sequence is TGTGCCAGCAGCCGGGCTGACCGAGCGATTTATGGCTACACCTTC.

In regard to this clone: The sample holds other DNA sequences that translate to the same CDR3. The chain couples TRBV9 to TRBJ2-3; unclear D gene. Trimming took 0 bases from V and 4 from J, leaving 3 bases between them. CDR1 and CDR2 from the germline V gene are SGDLS and YYNGEE. CDR3 length: 12 amino acids. The CDR3 DNA follows: TGTGCCAGCAGCGTAGCCCCAGATACGCAGTATTTT. Protein: CASSVAPDTQYF.

This clone was found once. The chain links TRBV7-9 to TRBJ2-1; 7 positions match TRBD2. The CDR3 is made up of 17 amino acids. Germline V gene sequence: CDR1 SEHNR, CDR2 FQNEAQ (reference sequence). After removal of 4 bases from V and 10 bases from J, the junction contained 19 bases not matched to a gene. The CDR3 bases are TGTGCCAGCAGCTCCGTTAGCGGGCTGCTCTCGTCTGGGGAGCAGTTCTTC. Its translation: CASSSVSGLLSSGEQFF.

The rearrangement links TRBV18 to TRBJ2-3; D unclear. Trimming took off 3 bases at V and 1 base at J, with 11 bases between the two ends. There are 15 residues in the CDR3. In germline, CDR1 is KGHSH, CDR2 LQKENI. This CDR3 reads CASSPTLAGTDTQYF. For the CDR3, the DNA is TGTGCCAGCTCACCTACTTTGGCGGGCACAGATACGCAGTATTTT.

The chain combines TRBV7-6 with TRBJ2-5, with 8 positions matching TRBD1. V trimming: 5 bases; J trimming: 4 bases; junction bases outside the gene matches: 9. This CDR3 is built from 15 residues. The germline V gene has CDR1 SGHVS and CDR2 FNYEAQ. The CDR3 coding sequence is TGTGCCAGCAGCCCCCAGGACAGGGTCGGAGAGACCCAGTACTTC. Its translation: CASSPQDRVGETQYF.

The chain employs TRBV19 and TRBJ2-5, with 11 positions matching TRBD1. V was clipped by 2 bases and J by 5 bases; unmatched bases: 7. Germline V gives CDR1 LNHDA, CDR2 SQIVND (reference sequence). The CDR3 consists of 16 residues. The DNA of the CDR3 is TGTGCCAGTAGTATATTTGGGACAGGGGGAAGGGAGACCCAGTACTTC. This sequence encodes CASSIFGTGGRETQYF.

This clone was counted a single time. The chain recombines TRBV7-5 with TRBJ2-2; TRBD2, the table's D call, was not compared with the DNA. TRBV7-5 is a pseudogene locus. This CDR3 region has 15 residues. CDR3 residues: CASVYASGSSGELFF. CDR3 sequence (DNA): TGTGCCAGTGTTTACGCTAGCGGGAGTTCCGGGGAGCTGTTTTTT.

This chain connects TRBV10-3 to TRBJ2-7; weak D call: TRBD1 (6 bases). The V gene's germline CDR1 is ENHRY and CDR2 SYGVKD. V lost 0 bases, J lost 4 bases, and 13 bases lay in between. This CDR3 comprises 15 residues. The CDR3 loop is CAISESTGIRYEQYF. CDR3 sequence (DNA): TGTGCCATCAGTGAGTCCACAGGGATAAGGTACGAGCAGTACTTC.

The chain has TRBV30 and TRBJ1-4; D is unresolved. CDR1 and CDR2 from the germline V gene are GTSNPN and SVGIG (reference sequence). V dropped 6 bases and J dropped 0 bases, with 8 bases sitting between them. The CDR3 is 13 residues long. This CDR3 is CACSWTTNEKLFF. The CDR3 region has the DNA TGTGCCTGCAGTTGGACAACTAATGAAAAACTGTTTTTT.

V usage is TRBV6-6 and J usage is TRBJ2-3; TRBD1 is a possible D gene (5 bases). CDR3 size: 15 residues. The V end lost 5 bases, the J end lost 2 bases, and 14 bases lay between the germline ends. Per germline, CDR1 MNHNY and CDR2 SVGAGI (reference sequence). The CDR3 loop reads CASSNQDIYTDTQYF. CDR3 coding DNA: TGTGCCAGCAGTAACCAGGACATCTACACAGATACGCAGTATTTT.

DNA of the CDR3: TGTGCCAGCAGTCCCGGCAGGGTCTATAATTCACCCCTCCACTTT. Translated, it gives CASSPGRVYNSPLHF. The V call is TRBV2, the J call TRBJ1-6; a possible D gene is TRBD1 (5 bases). The V gene lost 5 bases and the J gene lost 3 bases, with 11 bases spanning the gap. The CDR3 has 15 residues. CDR1 SNHLY and CDR2 FYNNEI come from the germline V gene.

The chain joins TRBV29-1 to TRBJ2-7; D is unclear. Trimming pared 6 bases from V and 2 bases from J, leaving 14 bases between. Germline assignment: CDR1 SQVTM and CDR2 ANQGSEA. This CDR3 has 13 residues. The CDR3 loop reads CSVTLGVPYEQYF. The CDR3 DNA follows: TGCAGCGTCACGCTTGGGGTGCCCTACGAGCAGTACTTC.

The chain recombines TRBV5-4 with TRBJ2-4; D may match TRBD1 or TRBD2 (5 bases each). Germline values: CDR1 SGHNT, CDR2 YYREEE (reference sequence). The CDR3 consists of 13 residues. The ends were cut back, 2 bases at V and 9 bases at J, with 12 bases in the middle. Here the CDR3 DNA reads TGTGCCAGCAGCTTCGGGGCTACCAGCATTCAGTACTTC. This codes for CASSFGATSIQYF.

The genes are TRBV6-5 and TRBJ2-5, with 9 bases matching TRBD1. V lost 0 bases, J lost 5 bases, and 7 bases stayed unmatched. In germline, CDR1 is MNHEY, CDR2 SVGAGI. The CDR3 has 16 amino acids. The CDR3, as DNA: TGTGCCAGCAGTTACTCGATCTACAGGGGGCAGGAGACCCAGTACTTC. Its translation: CASSYSIYRGQETQYF.

The gene calls are TRBV7-8 and TRBJ2-5, with TRBD1 identical over 7 bases. The germline gives CDR1 SGHVS, CDR2 FQNEAQ. The CDR3 covers 15 residues. V gave up 2 bases and J gave up 2 bases; unmatched junction bases: 5. The CDR3 region is CASSLFTGQQETQYF. The DNA of the CDR3 is TGTGCCAGCAGCTTATTTACGGGACAGCAAGAGACCCAGTACTTC.

This chain links TRBV30 with TRBJ1-3, with D possibly TRBD1 on 6 matching bases. Trimming removed 8 bases at V and 3 bases at J, with 20 bases between. Per germline, CDR1 GTSNPN and CDR2 SVGIG (reference sequence). This CDR3 has 15 residues. The CDR3 DNA sequence: TGTGCCAAAAGTAGTCAGGGGCCCTTTGGAAACACCATATATTTT. This gives the protein CAKSSQGPFGNTIYF.

CDR3 sequence reads: CASSLRGGSGYTF. The CDR3 bases are TGCGCCAGCAGCTTGCGAGGGGGGTCTGGCTACACCTTC. J is TRBJ1-2 and V is TRBV5-1; D is perhaps TRBD1 (6 bases). V gave up 1 base and J gave up 7 bases, with 11 bases separating them. The CDR3 consists of 13 residues. CDR1 and CDR2 from the germline V gene are SGHRS and YFSETQ.

The rearrangement links TRBV29-1 to TRBJ2-3; D gene uncertain. The V and J ends lost 3 bases and 4 bases respectively, with 11 bases between them. Looked up from germline, CDR1 is SQVTM and CDR2 is ANQGSEA. The CDR3 totals 13 residues. CDR3 nucleotides: TGCAGCGTTGATGTGGGTAGTGCAGATACGCAGTATTTT. This codes for CSVDVGSADTQYF.

This clone has only one observation. Here the CDR3 reads CASSEIVGRGTEAFF. The CDR3 DNA reads as TGTGCCAGCAGTGAAATCGTAGGGCGGGGGACTGAAGCTTTCTTT. The V gene is TRBV6-1, the J gene TRBJ1-1; D is possibly TRBD1 (5 bases). V lost 2 bases to trimming and J lost 5 bases, with 15 bases between them. This CDR3 comprises 15 residues. Germline lookup yields CDR1 MNHNS and CDR2 SASEGT.

The chain uses TRBV6-6 and TRBJ2-5; D may be TRBD2 (6 bases). V was pared by 8 bases and J by 2 bases, with 15 bases between. This CDR3 contains 14 residues. Germline V gives CDR1 MNHNY, CDR2 SVGAGI (reference sequence). DNA for the CDR3: TGTGCCAGCTGCCGTGGCGGGGTACAAGAGACCCAGTACTTC. This gives the protein CASCRGGVQETQYF.

Notes on this clone: Other DNA sequences in this sample translate to the same CDR3. The rearrangement uses TRBV6-6 and TRBJ1-1, with D hard to call. The V and J ends lost 3 bases and 1 base respectively, with 6 bases between them. The germline V gene has CDR1 MNHNY and CDR2 SVGAGI (reference sequence). The CDR3 covers 13 residues. The CDR3 region is CASSYGRNTEAFF. The CDR3 DNA follows: TGTGCCAGCAGTTATGGCAGGAACACTGAAGCTTTCTTT.

The V gene is TRBV10-3, the J gene TRBJ2-3; 8 bases align to TRBD2. This CDR3 is 13 amino acids long. Germline lookup yields CDR1 ENHRY and CDR2 SYGVKD. Trimming cost V 10 bases and J 3 bases; bases outside gene matches: 6. The CDR3 DNA is TGTGCCACTCGGGGGGGGCAGACAGATACGCAGTATTTT. It specifies CATRGGQTDTQYF.

In regard to this clone: The same CDR3 arises from other DNA sequences in this sample as well. The V and J genes are TRBV6-5 and TRBJ2-3; D tentatively reads TRBD1 or TRBD2 (6 bases each). CDR3 length: 15 amino acids. Trimming pared 0 bases from V and 3 bases from J, leaving 10 bases between. The germline gives CDR1 MNHEY, CDR2 SVGAGI. The CDR3 nucleotides are TGTGCCAGCAGTTACTCAGGGGGGCGTACAGATACGCAGTATTTT. Encoded protein: CASSYSGGRTDTQYF.

The V and J genes are TRBV28 and TRBJ1-4; D possibly corresponds to TRBD1 (6 bases). The V and J ends lost 6 bases and 6 bases respectively, with 17 bases between them. The length of the CDR3 is 15 residues. Looked up from germline, CDR1 is MDHEN and CDR2 is SYDVKM. The CDR3 nucleotides read TGTGCCAGCAGAGAAACGAACAGGGTAGATGAAAAACTGTTTTTT. The encoded protein is CASRETNRVDEKLFF.

The chain carries TRBV15 and TRBJ1-1, with a tentative D call TRBD1 (5 bases). Between the trimmed V and J ends, which lost 5 bases and 6 bases, there was a span of 16 bases. The germline V gene has CDR1 LNHNV and CDR2 YYDKDF (reference sequence). The CDR3 is 14 residues long. CDR3 bases: TGTGCCACCAGCTCCAAAAACCGGGGCCCTGAAGCTTTCTTT. Translated: CATSSKNRGPEAFF.

This chain uses TRBV5-1 with TRBJ1-4; TRBD1 might be the D (5 bases). Germline V lookup: CDR1 SGHRS, CDR2 YFSETQ. There are 22 residues in the CDR3. Trimming shortened V by 6 bases and J by 0 bases, and 33 bases separated the two germline ends. CDR3 amino acids: CASKGATTGTPGPGATNEKLFF. The CDR3 DNA is TGCGCCAGCAAAGGGGCCACCACAGGAACCCCCGGCCCTGGGGCAACTAATGAAAAACTGTTTTTT.

This clone came up a few times. Other DNA variants within this sample encode the same CDR3. The rearrangement uses TRBV5-8 and TRBJ1-2; D is possibly TRBD1 (5 bases). Trimming cost V 4 bases and J 3 bases, with 10 bases left between them. The CDR3 length is 13 residues. Germline CDR1 reads SGHTS; CDR2 reads YDEGEE. CDR3 residues: CASSRTGDYGYTF. The CDR3 DNA sequence: TGTGCCAGCAGCCGTACAGGAGACTATGGCTACACCTTC.

A remark on this clone: Other DNA sequences in the same sample also yield this CDR3. The chain is built from TRBV18 and TRBJ2-1; 8 bases map to TRBD1. CDR1 and CDR2 from the germline V gene are KGHSH and LQKENI. The CDR3 sequence is 16 residues long. J lost 0 bases, V lost 0 bases, and 1 base had no gene match. CDR3 DNA: TGTGCCAGCTCACCACCCGGACAGGGCTCCTACAATGAGCAGTTCTTC. Translation: CASSPPGQGSYNEQFF.

V usage is TRBV6-6 and J usage is TRBJ1-6; possibly TRBD1 for D (6 bases). The germline V and J ends were trimmed by 6 bases and 11 bases, with 17 bases remaining between them. Germline lookup yields CDR1 MNHNY and CDR2 SVGAGI (reference sequence). The CDR3 runs to 14 residues. CDR3 sequence (DNA): TGTGCCAGCAGCCGGACGGGGCGGGGGCCACCCCTCCACTTT. Translating it yields CASSRTGRGPPLHF.